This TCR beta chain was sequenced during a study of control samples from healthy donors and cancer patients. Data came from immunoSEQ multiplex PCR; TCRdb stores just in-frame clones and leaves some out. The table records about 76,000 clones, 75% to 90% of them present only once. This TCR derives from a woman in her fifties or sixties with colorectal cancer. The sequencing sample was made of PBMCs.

The CDR3 protein is CASSFRDSPNEKLFF. The CDR3 region has the DNA TGTGCCAGCAGCTTCCGGGACAGCCCTAATGAAAAACTGTTTTTT. The chain is built from TRBV6-5 and TRBJ1-4, with 7 bases aligning to TRBD1. CDR3 length: 15 residues. Trimming took 6 bases from V and 3 from J; bases not matched to a gene: 7. The germline V gene encodes CDR1 MNHEY and CDR2 SVGAGI.